The T cell receptor (beta chain) under discussion was sequenced for a study of tumor-infiltrating lymphocytes in oesophageal squamous cell carcinoma. Each CDR3 protein gets one entry after TCRdb re-called the PCR reads with MiXCR. The sample shows 9,500 to 13,000 distinct CDR3 sequences, about 60% of them seen only once. The CDR3 has 14 residues. V was clipped by 3 bases and J by 4 bases; unmatched bases: 5. Looked up from germline, CDR1 is SGHTA and CDR2 is FQGTGA. Sequenced input: esophageal tumor tissue. This clonotype was sampled from a male donor with esophageal squamous cell carcinoma. V is TRBV7-3 and J is TRBJ1-1; 7 bases align to TRBD1. The CDR3 DNA sequence: TGTGCCAGCAGCTTTGACAGGGTTGGCACTGAAGCTTTCTTT. This sequence encodes CASSFDRVGTEAFF. The complete variable domain, with remaining parts taken from reference TRBV7-3 and TRBJ1-1, reads GAGVSQTPSNKVTEKGKYVELRCDPISGHTALYWYRQSLGQGPEFLIYFQGTGAADDSGLPNDRFFAVRPEGSVSTLKIQRTERGDSAVYLCASSFDRVGTEAFFGQGTRLTVV.